One and the same sample provided the 18 T cell receptor beta chains below, sequenced in a study of blood T cell repertoires in COVID-19. Clones were sequenced by immunoSEQ multiplex PCR, and TCRdb holds only the in-frame ones, with some missing. The table shows almost 250,000 clones, with around nine tenths occurring only once. The sample was peripheral blood. The receptors were gathered from a woman aged 60-70 years who had recovered from COVID-19.

This chain uses TRBV24-1 with TRBJ2-2, with 10 bases identical to TRBD1. The CDR3 runs 17 residues. Per the germline V gene, CDR1 is KGHDR and CDR2 is SFDVKD. V shed 1 base, J shed 3 bases, and the junction held 4 bases outside the gene matches. The chain's CDR3 is CATSDFGDRGYTGELFF. The CDR3 DNA reads as TGTGCCACCAGTGATTTTGGGGACAGGGGCTACACCGGGGAGCTGTTTTTT.

The chain is built from TRBV7-2 and TRBJ2-5; 8 nucleotides align to TRBD2. The length of the CDR3 is 15 residues. V was clipped by 5 bases and J by 4 bases; unmatched bases: 9. Germline V gene sequence: CDR1 SGHTA, CDR2 FQGNSA. The CDR3 spells CASSTGGEPGETQYF. CDR3 DNA sequence: TGTGCCAGCAGCACGGGGGGGGAGCCCGGAGAGACCCAGTACTTC.

This clone was seen only once. The J gene is TRBJ2-7, the V gene TRBV9; 7 bases line up with TRBD2. There are 14 residues in the CDR3. In germline, CDR1 is SGDLS, CDR2 YYNGEE. The J segment lost 5 bases and the V segment lost 3 bases, leaving 8 bases of the junction unmatched. The CDR3 DNA is TGTGCCAGCAGCGCCCGGGACTATCCCGACGAGCAGTACTTC. Translated, it gives CASSARDYPDEQYF. Based on the CDR3 plus reference TRBV9 and TRBJ2-7, the full variable domain is DSGVTQTPKHLITATGQRVTLRCSPRSGDLSVYWYQQSLDQGLQFLIQYYNGEERAKGNILERFSAQQFPDLHSELNLSSLELGDSALYFCASSARDYPDEQYFGPGTRLTVT.

The gene calls are TRBV3-1 (or the pseudogene TRBV3-2) and TRBJ2-7; the D gene is possibly TRBD2 (5 bases). The CDR3 length is 13 residues. In germline, CDR1 is LGHDT, CDR2 YNNKEL (reference sequence). Trimming removed 4 bases at V and 3 bases at J, with 10 bases between. CDR3 nucleotide sequence: TGTGCCAGCAGCCGCGGGTGGGACTACGAGCAGTACTTC. This sequence encodes CASSRGWDYEQYF.

The chain recombines TRBV6-5 with TRBJ1-5; TRBD1 agrees at 8 bases. The CDR3 is 15 residues long. J was trimmed by 9 bases and V by 7 bases; bases with no gene match: 14. Germline CDR1 MNHEY, CDR2 SVGAGI. In nucleotides, the CDR3 is TGTGCCAGCACCACCGGTCCGGGACAGGCTGGGCCCCAGCATTTT. Amino acid sequence: CASTTGPGQAGPQHF.

Comment on this clone: The identical CDR3 is also encoded by other nucleotide sequences in the sample. CDR3 DNA: TGTGCCATCAGTGAGGGCCGCTATGGCTACACCTTC. It yields the protein CAISEGRYGYTF. The chain carries TRBV10-3 and TRBJ1-2; no firm D call. V lost 2 bases, J lost 4 bases, and 5 bases lay in between. CDR3 length: 12 amino acids. Germline CDR1 and CDR2: ENHRY and SYGVKD.

The CDR3 protein is CASSQPGANTEAFF. For the CDR3, the DNA is TGTGCCAGCAGCCAACCAGGGGCGAACACTGAAGCTTTCTTT. The V call is TRBV3-1 (or the pseudogene TRBV3-2), the J call TRBJ1-1; D is perhaps TRBD1 (6 bases). CDR1 is LGHDT, CDR2 YNNKEL, per germline (reference sequence). There are 14 residues in the CDR3. V was trimmed by 2 bases and J by 1 base, leaving 8 bases between them.

This chain links TRBV28 with TRBJ1-1; TRBD1 is a possible D gene (5 bases). Germline loops: CDR1 MDHEN, CDR2 SYDVKM. V was pared by 3 bases and J by 3 bases, with 11 bases between. The CDR3 totals 14 residues. The CDR3 DNA reads as TGTGCCAGCAGTTTTCAGGGTGGTGACACTGAAGCTTTCTTT. Translation: CASSFQGGDTEAFF.

This clone was observed a single time. The chain joins TRBV10-3 to TRBJ1-3, with 9 bases identical to TRBD1. CDR1 and CDR2 (germline): ENHRY, SYGVKD. This CDR3 contains 16 residues. Germline trimming cut 6 bases from V and 4 bases from J; bases unmatched to any gene: 10. CDR3 bases: TGTGCCATCAGGGAGACAGGGGGATCGGTGGGAAACACCATATATTTT. The encoded protein is CAIRETGGSVGNTIYF.

The chain uses TRBV4-1 and TRBJ1-2, with unresolved D. The CDR3 has 9 residues. Per the germline V gene, CDR1 is MGHRA and CDR2 is YSYEKL. V lost 2 bases, J lost 14 bases, and 6 bases lay in between. The CDR3 loop is CASSQTRTF. The CDR3 coding sequence is TGCGCCAGCAGCCAAACTCGTACCTTC.

The CDR3 spells CASSEAGGGYEQYF. CDR3 coding DNA: TGTGCCAGCAGTGAAGCAGGGGGCGGATACGAGCAGTACTTC. The gene calls are TRBV6-1 and TRBJ2-7; 7 nucleotides line up with TRBD1. V was clipped by 0 bases and J by 4 bases; unmatched bases: 3. The CDR3 loop spans 14 amino acids. CDR1 and CDR2 (germline): MNHNS, SASEGT.

The chain joins TRBV18 to TRBJ1-2, with TRBD1 identical over 8 bases. Trimming took 4 bases from V and 3 from J; bases not matched to a gene: 7. The CDR3 spans 15 residues. In germline, CDR1 is KGHSH, CDR2 LQKENI. As DNA, the CDR3 is TGTGCCAGCTCACAGGAGGCAGGGGGCGACTATGGCTACACCTTC. Protein product: CASSQEAGGDYGYTF.

The genes are TRBV3-1 (or the pseudogene TRBV3-2) and TRBJ1-2; 10 nucleotides agree with TRBD1. Germline values: CDR1 LGHDT, CDR2 YNNKEL (reference sequence). Trimming at V came to 6 bases and at J to 2 bases, leaving 3 bases not matched to a gene. The length of the CDR3 is 14 residues. The CDR3 nucleotides are TGTGCCAGCAGTCGACAGGGGGCAAACTATGGCTACACCTTC. It is translated as CASSRQGANYGYTF.

The chain combines TRBV3-1 (or the pseudogene TRBV3-2) with TRBJ2-5; possible D gene TRBD2, 5 bases. Trimming removed 2 bases at V and 5 bases at J, with 9 bases between. CDR1 is LGHDT and CDR2 is YNNKEL in the germline V gene (reference sequence). The CDR3 runs 13 residues. This CDR3 is CASSQRTGETQYF. The DNA of the CDR3 is TGTGCCAGCAGCCAAAGGACGGGGGAGACCCAGTACTTC.

The chain links TRBV12-3 or TRBV12-4 to TRBJ2-1, with D maybe TRBD2 (6 bases). The ends were cut back, 6 bases at V and 8 bases at J, with 14 bases in the middle. The CDR3 has 13 residues. The CDR3 sequence: CASSQGLVYEQFF. The CDR3, as DNA: TGTGCCAGCAGCCAGGGACTTGTGTATGAGCAGTTCTTC.

CDR3 in DNA: TGTGCCAGCAGTTACGACAGACGCTCTGGAAACACCATATATTTT. Its protein product is CASSYDRRSGNTIYF. The V call is TRBV6-5, the J call TRBJ1-3; tentative D call: TRBD1 (5 bases). The CDR3 runs to 15 residues. Germline V lookup: CDR1 MNHEY, CDR2 SVGAGI. Deletions cut 2 bases from V and 0 bases from J, with 8 bases between.

The chain couples TRBV11-2 to TRBJ1-2, with 8 bases fitting TRBD1. Trimming removed 4 bases from V and 2 bases from J; junction bases left unmatched: 6. The CDR3 length is 15 residues. Germline V gene lookup returns CDR1 SGHAT and CDR2 FQNNGV. DNA of the CDR3: TGTGCCAGCAGCTCACCCAGGGGGCCCAACTATGGCTACACCTTC. Protein product: CASSSPRGPNYGYTF. The full variable domain, rest sourced from reference TRBV11-2 and TRBJ1-2, is EAGVAQSPRYKIIEKRQSVAFWCNPISGHATLYWYQQILGQGPKLLIQFQNNGVVDDSQLPKDRFSAERLKGVDSTLKIQPAKLEDSAVYLCASSSPRGPNYGYTFGSGTRLTVV.

The chain joins TRBV25-1 to TRBJ2-7, with TRBD1 matching over 8 bases. Germline lookup yields CDR1 MGHDK and CDR2 SYGVNS. The CDR3 totals 16 residues. The J segment lost 4 bases and the V segment lost 1 base, leaving 9 bases of the junction unmatched. CDR3 in amino acids: CASSEFVRTGSYEQYF. CDR3 in DNA: TGTGCCAGCAGTGAATTCGTGCGGACAGGGAGTTACGAGCAGTACTTC.